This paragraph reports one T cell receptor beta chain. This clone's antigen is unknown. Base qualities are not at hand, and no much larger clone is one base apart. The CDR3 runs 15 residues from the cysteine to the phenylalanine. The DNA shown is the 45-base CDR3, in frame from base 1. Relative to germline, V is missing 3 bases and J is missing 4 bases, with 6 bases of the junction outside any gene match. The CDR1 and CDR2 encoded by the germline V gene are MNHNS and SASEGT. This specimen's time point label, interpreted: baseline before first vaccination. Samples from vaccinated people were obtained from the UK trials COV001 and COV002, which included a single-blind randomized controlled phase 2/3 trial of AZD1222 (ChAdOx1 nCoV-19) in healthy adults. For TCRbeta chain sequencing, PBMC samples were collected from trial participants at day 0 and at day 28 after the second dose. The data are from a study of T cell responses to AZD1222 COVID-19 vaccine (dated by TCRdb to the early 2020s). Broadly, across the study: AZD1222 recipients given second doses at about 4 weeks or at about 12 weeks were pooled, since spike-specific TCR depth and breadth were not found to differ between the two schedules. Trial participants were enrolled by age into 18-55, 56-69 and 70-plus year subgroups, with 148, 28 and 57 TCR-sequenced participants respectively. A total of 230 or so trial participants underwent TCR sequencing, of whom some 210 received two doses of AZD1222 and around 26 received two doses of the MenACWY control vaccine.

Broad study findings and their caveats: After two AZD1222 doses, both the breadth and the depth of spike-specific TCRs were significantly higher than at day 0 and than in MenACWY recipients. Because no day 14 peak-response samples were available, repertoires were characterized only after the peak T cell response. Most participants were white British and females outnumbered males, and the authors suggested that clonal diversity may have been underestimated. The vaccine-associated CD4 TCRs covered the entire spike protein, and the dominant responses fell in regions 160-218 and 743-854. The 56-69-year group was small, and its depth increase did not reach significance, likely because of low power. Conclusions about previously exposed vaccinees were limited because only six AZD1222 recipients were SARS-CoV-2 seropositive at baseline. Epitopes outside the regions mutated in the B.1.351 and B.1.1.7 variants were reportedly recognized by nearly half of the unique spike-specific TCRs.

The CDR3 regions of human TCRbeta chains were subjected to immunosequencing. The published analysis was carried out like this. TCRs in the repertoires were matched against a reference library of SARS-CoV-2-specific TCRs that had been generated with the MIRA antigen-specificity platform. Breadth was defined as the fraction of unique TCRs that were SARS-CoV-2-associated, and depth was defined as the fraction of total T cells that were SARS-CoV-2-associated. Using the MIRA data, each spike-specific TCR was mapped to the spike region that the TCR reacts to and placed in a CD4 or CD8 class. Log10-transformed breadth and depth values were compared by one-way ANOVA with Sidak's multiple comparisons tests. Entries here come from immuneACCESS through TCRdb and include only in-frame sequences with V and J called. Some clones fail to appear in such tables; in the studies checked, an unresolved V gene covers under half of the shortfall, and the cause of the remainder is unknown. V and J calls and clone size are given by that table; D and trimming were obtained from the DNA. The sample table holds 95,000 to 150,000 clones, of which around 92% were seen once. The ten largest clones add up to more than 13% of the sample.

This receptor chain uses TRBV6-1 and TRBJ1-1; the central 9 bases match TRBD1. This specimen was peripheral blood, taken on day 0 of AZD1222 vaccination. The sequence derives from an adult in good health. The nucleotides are TGTGCCAGCAGTGATGGGGACAGGGTATTCACTGAAGCTTTCTTT. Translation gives CASSDGDRVFTEAFF.